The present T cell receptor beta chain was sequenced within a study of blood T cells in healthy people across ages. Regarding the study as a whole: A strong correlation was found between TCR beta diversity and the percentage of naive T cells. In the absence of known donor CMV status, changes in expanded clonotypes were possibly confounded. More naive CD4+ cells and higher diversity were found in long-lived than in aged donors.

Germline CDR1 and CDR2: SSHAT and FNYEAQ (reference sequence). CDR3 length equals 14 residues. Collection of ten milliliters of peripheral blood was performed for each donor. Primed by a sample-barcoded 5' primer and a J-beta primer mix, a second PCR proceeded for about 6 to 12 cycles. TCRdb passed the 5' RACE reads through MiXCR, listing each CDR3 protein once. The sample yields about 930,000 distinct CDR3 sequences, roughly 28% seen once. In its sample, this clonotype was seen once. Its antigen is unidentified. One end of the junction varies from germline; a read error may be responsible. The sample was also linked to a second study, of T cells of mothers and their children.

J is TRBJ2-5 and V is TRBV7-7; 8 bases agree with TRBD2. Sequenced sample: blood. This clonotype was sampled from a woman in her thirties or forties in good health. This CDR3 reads CASSAGRGCETQYF. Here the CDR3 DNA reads TGTGCTAGCAGCGCCGGGAGGGGCTGCGAGACCCAGTACTTC.